This TCR beta chain appears in the sequencing data of a study of T cell responses to AZD1222 COVID-19 vaccine. Points from the study as a whole: Researchers report vaccine-associated CD4 TCRs spanning spike, with dominance at 160-218 and 743-854. Donors, mostly white British, included more females; clonal diversity was possibly underestimated.

The data were produced by immunoSEQ multiplex PCR, yet TCRdb's version contains in-frame clones alone and is incomplete. This sample yields about 170,000 clones, of which more than 80% are seen a single time; approximately 4% belongs to the top ten. Germline assignment: CDR1 MRHNA and CDR2 SNTAGT. The CDR3 consists of 13 residues. V lost 6 bases to trimming and J lost 4 bases; unmatched junction nucleotides: 3. In the case of this clone: Its target is not known.

This specimen was peripheral blood, taken on day 0 of AZD1222 vaccination. The origin of this receptor is an adult in good health. J is TRBJ2-1 and V is TRBV6-4; 7 bases match TRBD1. The chain's CDR3 is CASSDRAYNEQFF. The CDR3 region has the DNA TGTGCCAGCAGCGACAGGGCTTACAATGAGCAGTTCTTC.